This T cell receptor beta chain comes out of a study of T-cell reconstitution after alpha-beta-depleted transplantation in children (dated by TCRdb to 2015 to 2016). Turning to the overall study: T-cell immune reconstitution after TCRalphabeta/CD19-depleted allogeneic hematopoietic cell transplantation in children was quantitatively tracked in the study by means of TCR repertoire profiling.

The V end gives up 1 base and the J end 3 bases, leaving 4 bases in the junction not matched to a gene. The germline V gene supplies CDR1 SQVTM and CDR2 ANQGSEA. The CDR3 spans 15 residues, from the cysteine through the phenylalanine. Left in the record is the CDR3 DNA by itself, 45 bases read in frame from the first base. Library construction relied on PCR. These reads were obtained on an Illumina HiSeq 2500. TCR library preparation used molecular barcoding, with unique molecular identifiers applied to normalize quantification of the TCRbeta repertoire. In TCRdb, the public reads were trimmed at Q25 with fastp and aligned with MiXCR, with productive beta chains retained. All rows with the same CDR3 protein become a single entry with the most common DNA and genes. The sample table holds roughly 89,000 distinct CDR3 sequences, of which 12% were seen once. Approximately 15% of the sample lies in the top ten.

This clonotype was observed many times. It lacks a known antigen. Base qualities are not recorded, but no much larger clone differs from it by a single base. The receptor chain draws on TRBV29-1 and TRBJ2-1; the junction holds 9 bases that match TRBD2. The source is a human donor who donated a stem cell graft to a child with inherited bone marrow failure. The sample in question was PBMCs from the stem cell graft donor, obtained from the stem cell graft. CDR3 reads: CSVEGRLAVYNEQFF. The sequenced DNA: TGCAGCGTTGAAGGTAGACTAGCGGTCTACAATGAGCAGTTCTTC.